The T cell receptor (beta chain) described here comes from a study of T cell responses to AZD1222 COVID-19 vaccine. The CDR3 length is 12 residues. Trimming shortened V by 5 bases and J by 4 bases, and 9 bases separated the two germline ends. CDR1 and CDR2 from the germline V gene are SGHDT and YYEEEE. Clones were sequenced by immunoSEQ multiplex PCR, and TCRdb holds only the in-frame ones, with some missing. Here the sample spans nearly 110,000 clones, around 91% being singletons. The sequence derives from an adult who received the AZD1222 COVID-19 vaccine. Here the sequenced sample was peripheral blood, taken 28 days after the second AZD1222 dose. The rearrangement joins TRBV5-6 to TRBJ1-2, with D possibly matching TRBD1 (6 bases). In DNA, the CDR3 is TGTGCCAGCAGGGGGGCCGGCTATGGCTACACCTTC. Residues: CASRGAGYGYTF.